This T cell receptor (beta chain) was recorded in a study of blood T cell repertoires in COVID-19. In the study overall: The United States, Italy and Spain supplied acute and convalescent COVID-19 samples. Sample material is recorded as cDNA or gDNA derived from T cells, B-cell-depleted T cells, or PBMCs.

Original analysis: Reference gene primer amplification gave nucleated cell count estimates. Assay used: immunoSEQ multiplex PCR; TCRdb lists only in-frame clones, some missing. D and trimming come from the DNA, and the V and J calls and clone size come from that table. Of roughly 200,000 clones in the sample, 70% to 90% were seen once. Germline trimming cut 0 bases from V and 5 bases from J; bases unmatched to any gene: 7. The CDR3 extends over 15 amino acids. Germline CDR1 and CDR2: SGHRS and YFSETQ. Sequencing used peripheral blood. The receptor was derived from a woman aged 18-29 years who had recovered from COVID-19. The V and J genes are TRBV5-1 and TRBJ2-5, with 7 nucleotides matching TRBD2. In nucleotides, the CDR3 is TGCGCCAGCAGCTTGGAAGGCGGGAGTGGTGAGACCCAGTACTTC. It encodes CASSLEGGSGETQYF.